This T cell receptor (beta chain) comes out of a study of PD-L1 blockade in urothelial cancer. The overall study: Each patient had 0 to 3 earlier chemotherapy regimens.

Sample time point: pretreatment peripheral blood. Method: immunoSEQ multiplex PCR; TCRdb's copy keeps in-frame clones and lacks some. This sample has about 45,000 clones, with roughly 90% found just once. Study results and caveats: Expansion of tumor-associated blood clones at 3 weeks was greater in durable-benefit patients.

The CDR3 is 12 residues long. V was cut by 7 bases and J by 7 bases, with 13 bases left in between. CDR1 and CDR2 (germline): MNHNY, SVGAGI (reference sequence). Points on this clone: The antigen is unknown.

The sequencing here drew on PBMCs, taken around atezolizumab (anti-PD-L1) treatment. V and J are TRBV6-6 and TRBJ1-1; tentative D call: TRBD1 (6 bases). The receptor's source is a donor aged 40 or older with urothelial cancer. The CDR3 sequence is CASNRDTREAFF. Here the CDR3 DNA reads TGTGCCAGCAACCGGGACACCCGTGAAGCTTTCTTT.